The rows below give T cell receptor beta chains drawn from one sample of a study of CD8+ T cells in alopecia areata. Clones were sequenced by immunoSEQ multiplex PCR, and TCRdb holds only the in-frame ones, with some missing. Of around 210,000 clones listed, around 50% are singletons. Material for sequencing was CD8+ T cells sorted from blood. These receptors were obtained from a human donor in good health. Both conserved end residues are part of each CDR3.

len	j_gene	v_gene	CDR3aa
12	TRBJ2-1	TRBV2	CASTDRGNEQFF
13	TRBJ1-1	TRBV4-1	CASSHGVNTEAFF
17	TRBJ2-7	TRBV4-1	CASSLRPVDGANYEQYF
17	TRBJ1-2	TRBV5-1	CASSLGTGPKGEKGYTF
10	TRBJ1-1	TRBV29-1	CSGEGTEAFF
18	TRBJ2-3	TRBV7-9	CASSSSPLAGAERDTQYF
13	TRBJ1-1	TRBV2	CASSQTGNTEAFF
13	TRBJ2-3	TRBV29-1	CSVEDPRTGTQYF
15	TRBJ2-1	TRBV2	CASTVWTGSYNEQFF
14	TRBJ1-5	TRBV19	CASSPHLEYQPQHF
15	TRBJ1-2	TRBV7-9	CASSLEETGDVGYTF
13	TRBJ1-2	TRBV10-3	CAISEQQDYGYTF
18	TRBJ1-6	TRBV25-1	CASRGPDRGVSYNSPLHF
17	TRBJ2-5	TRBV5-1	CASSLRTGLLQGETQYF
18	TRBJ2-1	TRBV7-9	CASSLGLAGGLGYNEQFF
12	TRBJ2-7	TRBV11-2	CASSPATYEQYF
16	TRBJ2-3	TRBV13	CASSGTSGGATDTQYF
16	TRBJ2-1	TRBV5-1	CASSSRTGGAGNEQFF